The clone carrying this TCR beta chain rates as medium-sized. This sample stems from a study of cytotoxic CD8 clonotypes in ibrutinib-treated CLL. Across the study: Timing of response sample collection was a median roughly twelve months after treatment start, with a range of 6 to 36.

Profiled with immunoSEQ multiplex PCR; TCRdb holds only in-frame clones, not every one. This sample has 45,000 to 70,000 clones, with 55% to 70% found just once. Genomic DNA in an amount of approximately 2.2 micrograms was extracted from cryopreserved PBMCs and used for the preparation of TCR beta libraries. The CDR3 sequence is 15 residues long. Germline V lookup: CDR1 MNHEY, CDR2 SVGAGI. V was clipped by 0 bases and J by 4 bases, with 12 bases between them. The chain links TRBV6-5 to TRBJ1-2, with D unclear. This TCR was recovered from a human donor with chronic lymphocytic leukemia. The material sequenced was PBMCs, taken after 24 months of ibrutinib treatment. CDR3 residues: CASSYSPLHSYGYTF. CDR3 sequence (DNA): TGTGCCAGCAGTTACTCCCCCCTACATAGCTATGGCTACACCTTC.